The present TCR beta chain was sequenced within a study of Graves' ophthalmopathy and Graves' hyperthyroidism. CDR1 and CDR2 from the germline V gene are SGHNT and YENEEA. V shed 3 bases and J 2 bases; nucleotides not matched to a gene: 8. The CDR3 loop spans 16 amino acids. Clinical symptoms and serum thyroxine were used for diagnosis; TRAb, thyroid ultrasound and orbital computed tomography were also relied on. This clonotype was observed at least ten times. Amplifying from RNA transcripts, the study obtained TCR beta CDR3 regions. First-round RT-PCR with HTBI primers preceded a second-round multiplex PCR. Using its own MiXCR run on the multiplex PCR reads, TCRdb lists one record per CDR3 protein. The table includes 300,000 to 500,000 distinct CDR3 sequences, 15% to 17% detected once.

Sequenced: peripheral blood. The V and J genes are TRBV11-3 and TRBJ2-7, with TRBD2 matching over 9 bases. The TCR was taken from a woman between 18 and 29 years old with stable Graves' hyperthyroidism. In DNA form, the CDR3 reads TGTGCCAGCAGCTTTTTATTAGCGGGGGCCCCCTACGAGCAGTACTTC. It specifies CASSFLLAGAPYEQYF.